The clone carrying this T cell receptor beta chain was counted ten times or more. The TCR beta library used iRepertoire HTBI primers with Arm-PCR amplification of CDR3. TCRdb used MiXCR to reprocess the multiplex PCR reads, holding one entry per CDR3 protein. Here the sample spans around 400,000 distinct CDR3 sequences, over 12% being singletons. The record originates from a study of regulatory T cells in long-lasting Graves disease. About the research overall: Antithyroid drugs had been taken under 3 months by newly diagnosed Graves' patients.

Time point given: newly diagnosed GD, antithyroid drugs for less than 3 months. Construction of the TCR library relied on RNA isolated from PBMCs. V was pared by 2 bases and J by 6 bases, with 4 bases of the junction left unmatched. CDR1 is MDHEN and CDR2 is SYDVKM in the germline V gene. CDR3 length equals 14 residues. Another study also made use of these data, one on T cells in Graves' hyperthyroidism and ophthalmopathy. That publication notes: If no ophthalmopathy progression occurred within 18 months, Graves' hyperthyroidism was stable. First-round RT-PCR of the TCR CDR3 relied on the HTBI primer set. In blood, most of the thyroid clonotypes expanded above 0.001 were also present.

The sequence was collected from a woman aged 40 to 50 with Graves disease. J is TRBJ1-5 and V is TRBV28; TRBD1 matches 7 bases. Material: peripheral blood mononuclear cells (PBMCs), obtained at new diagnosis, from a patient treated with antithyroid drugs. The CDR3 spells CASSLEGAAQPQHF. CDR3 nucleotides: TGTGCCAGCAGTTTAGAGGGGGCGGCTCAGCCCCAGCATTTT.